Below are 5 T cell receptor beta chains sequenced from a single sample in a study of post-analysis software for immune sequencing data. Antigen specificity for these receptors is unknown. Tagging with unique molecular identifiers was a feature of the TCR beta cDNA libraries. TCRdb reprocessed the PCR reads with MiXCR, giving one entry per CDR3 protein. The sample consists of some 700,000 distinct CDR3 sequences, roughly three fifths of them appearing once. Study-level points and caveats: Controls showed lower frequencies than patients for a few TRBV segments, and TRBV5-6, TRBV5-1 and TRBV20-1 were among these.

Sequences were obtained from blood. The receptors originated from a girl aged 2-10 years with multiple sclerosis.

The chain carries TRBV7-9 and TRBJ2-4, with 15 bases that match TRBD2. V shed 4 bases and J 3 bases; nucleotides not matched to a gene: 4. From germline, CDR1 is SEHNR and CDR2 FQNEAQ (reference sequence). This CDR3 is built from 17 residues. The DNA of the CDR3 is TGTGCCAGCAGCTGGGGACTAGCGGGAGGAGACAAAAACATTCAGTACTTC. It translates to CASSWGLAGGDKNIQYF.

There are a few counts of this clonotype. The J gene is TRBJ1-5, the V gene TRBV6-5, with 10 bases lining up with TRBD1. The junction had 3 bases not matched to a gene; V was cut back by 6 bases and J by 1 base. The CDR3 covers 15 residues. Germline assignment: CDR1 MNHEY and CDR2 SVGAGI. The CDR3 region is CASRGTGASNQPQHF. The CDR3 bases are TGTGCCAGCAGGGGGACAGGGGCGAGCAATCAGCCCCAGCATTTT.

The CDR3, as DNA: TGCAGTGCTAGAGGATCAGGGAGAGAGGATCAGCCCCAGCATTTT. This encodes CSARGSGREDQPQHF. The chain has TRBV20-1 and TRBJ1-5; D perhaps matches TRBD1 (5 bases). The germline gives CDR1 DFQATT, CDR2 SNEGSKA (reference sequence). V was pared by 1 base and J by 5 bases, with 15 bases between. The CDR3 has 15 residues.

This clonotype was counted a few times. J is TRBJ1-2 and V is TRBV5-1, with D tentatively TRBD1 (6 bases). Germline V gene lookup returns CDR1 SGHRS and CDR2 YFSETQ. Between the trimmed V and J ends, which lost 0 bases and 13 bases, there was a span of 13 bases. This CDR3 has 12 residues. In DNA form, the CDR3 reads TGCGCCAGCAGCTTGGGGTCACAGGGCGGCACCTTC. It codes for CASSLGSQGGTF.

J is TRBJ1-2 and V is TRBV29-1, with TRBD1 as a possible D gene (6 bases). The CDR3 spans 13 residues. V shed 3 bases and J shed 8 bases, with 16 bases lying between them. Looked up from germline, CDR1 is SQVTM and CDR2 is ANQGSEA. This chain's CDR3 is CSVDRGAPGGYTF. As DNA, the CDR3 is TGCAGCGTTGATCGGGGGGCGCCGGGAGGCTACACCTTC.